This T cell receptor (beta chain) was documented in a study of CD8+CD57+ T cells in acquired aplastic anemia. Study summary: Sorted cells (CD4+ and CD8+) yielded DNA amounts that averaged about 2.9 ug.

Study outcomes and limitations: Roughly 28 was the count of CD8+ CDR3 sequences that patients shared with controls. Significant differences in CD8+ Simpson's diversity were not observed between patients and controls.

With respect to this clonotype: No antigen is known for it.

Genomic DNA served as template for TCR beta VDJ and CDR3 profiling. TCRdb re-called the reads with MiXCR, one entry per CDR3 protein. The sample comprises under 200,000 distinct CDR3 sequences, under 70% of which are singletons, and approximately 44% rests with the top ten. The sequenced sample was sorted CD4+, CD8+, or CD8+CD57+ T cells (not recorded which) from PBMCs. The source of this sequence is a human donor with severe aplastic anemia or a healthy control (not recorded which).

CDR3 protein: CASSLQGKGSPLHF. CDR3 in DNA: TGTGCCAGCAGCTTACAGGGTAAAGGTTCACCCCTCCACTTT. The V gene is TRBV7-9, the J gene TRBJ1-6; the D gene is possibly TRBD1 (5 bases). Germline V gene data show CDR1 as SEHNR and CDR2 as FQNEAQ (reference sequence). The V gene lost 2 bases and the J gene lost 9 bases, with 11 bases spanning the gap. The CDR3 is made up of 14 amino acids. The variable domain in full, completed from reference TRBV7-9 and TRBJ1-6, reads DTGVSQNPRHKITKRGQNVTFRCDPISEHNRLYWYRQTLGQGPEFLTYFQNEAQLEKSRLLSDRFSAERPKGSFSTLEIQRTEQGDSAMYLCASSLQGKGSPLHFGNGTRLTVT.